The 29 T cell receptor beta chains reported below all come from one sample, sequenced in a study of blood T cell repertoires in COVID-19. The table came from immunoSEQ multiplex PCR; TCRdb's copy has only in-frame clones and leaves some out. The table lists about 100,000 clones, roughly 92% of them singletons. Sequenced: peripheral blood. Source of these receptors: an older man with acute or convalescent COVID-19.

The V and J genes are TRBV19 and TRBJ2-7, with 7 nucleotides matching TRBD1. Germline V CDR1 and CDR2: LNHDA, SQIVND (reference sequence). J was trimmed by 3 bases and V by 3 bases; bases with no gene match: 8. CDR3 length: 15 amino acids. The CDR3 DNA reads TGTGCCAGTAGTATCCAGACAGGGCCTCTCTACGAGCAGTACTTC. It yields the protein CASSIQTGPLYEQYF.

This chain joins TRBV28 and TRBJ2-1; possible D gene TRBD1, 6 bases. Germline lookup yields CDR1 MDHEN and CDR2 SYDVKM. V was trimmed by 4 bases and J by 0 bases, leaving 13 bases between them. CDR3 length: 16 residues. In nucleotides, the CDR3 is TGTGCCAGCAGTTCGGTCCAGGGGCTCTCCTACAATGAGCAGTTCTTC. Translation gives CASSSVQGLSYNEQFF.

This clone is a singleton in its sample. The chain carries TRBV5-1 and TRBJ1-5; tentative D call: TRBD1 (6 bases). The CDR3 runs 13 residues. Germline CDR1 SGHRS, CDR2 YFSETQ. The ends were cut back, 2 bases at V and 5 bases at J, with 8 bases in the middle. The CDR3 DNA sequence: TGCGCCAGCAGCTTAAACAGGGATCAGCCCCAGCATTTT. Protein: CASSLNRDQPQHF.

The chain joins TRBV9 to TRBJ2-5; 9 bases map to TRBD2. The CDR3 loop spans 18 amino acids. J was trimmed by 5 bases and V by 0 bases; bases with no gene match: 14. Germline CDR1 SGDLS, CDR2 YYNGEE. The CDR3 region is CASSVGLGGTSLLETQYF. The DNA for the CDR3 is TGTGCCAGCAGCGTAGGATTAGGCGGGACTAGCCTTTTGGAGACCCAGTACTTC. Together with reference TRBV9 and TRBJ2-5, the CDR3 gives the full variable domain: DSGVTQTPKHLITATGQRVTLRCSPRSGDLSVYWYQQSLDQGLQFLIQYYNGEERAKGNILERFSAQQFPDLHSELNLSSLELGDSALYFCASSVGLGGTSLLETQYFGPGTRLLVL.

The table lists this clone with a count of one. The V and J genes are TRBV28 and TRBJ1-1; maybe TRBD1 (5 bases). Germline V gene sequence: CDR1 MDHEN, CDR2 SYDVKM. This CDR3 is built from 14 residues. The ends were cut back, 2 bases at V and 0 bases at J, with 7 bases in the middle. The CDR3 region is CASSLGAMNTEAFF. The DNA of the CDR3 is TGTGCCAGCAGTTTAGGGGCTATGAACACTGAAGCTTTCTTT.

In the case of this clone: A junction end diverges from the germline sequence, so it may reflect a read error. CDR3 DNA: TGCGCCAGCAGCCCCTTCCGGGACACCCCCGGGATTTTT. Its protein is CASSPFRDTPGIF. The chain couples TRBV4-3 to TRBJ1-4; D might be TRBD1 (6 bases). Germline V CDR1 and CDR2: LGHNA, YSLEER. This CDR3 contains 13 residues.

This clone was found once. The rearrangement links TRBV3-1 (or the pseudogene TRBV3-2) to TRBJ1-6, with TRBD1 identical over 10 bases. Trimming took 4 bases from V and 7 from J; bases not matched to a gene: 4. CDR1 is LGHDT, CDR2 YNNKEL, per germline (reference sequence). This CDR3 contains 15 residues. The CDR3 reads CASSLTGGANSPLHF. CDR3 DNA sequence: TGTGCCAGCAGCCTGACAGGGGGCGCAAATTCACCCCTCCACTTT.

The rearrangement joins TRBV2 to TRBJ1-2, with D perhaps TRBD1 (6 bases). The CDR3 runs to 13 residues. Germline loops: CDR1 SNHLY, CDR2 FYNNEI. The germline V and J ends were trimmed by 6 bases and 3 bases, with 11 bases remaining between them. The CDR3 nucleotides are TGTGCCAGCAGGGACAGAAATTACTATGGCTACACCTTC. Protein sequence: CASRDRNYYGYTF.

This sequence joins TRBV12-3 or TRBV12-4 and TRBJ1-2, with D unclear. V lost 4 bases and J 8 bases, leaving 8 bases between the germline ends. This CDR3 has 11 residues. The CDR3 loop is CASSSSRGYTF. CDR3 DNA sequence: TGTGCCAGCAGTTCCTCGAGGGGCTACACCTTC.

The chain recombines TRBV6-5 with TRBJ2-7, with 7 bases that match TRBD1. The CDR3 runs 15 residues. Germline V gene data show CDR1 as MNHEY and CDR2 as SVGAGI. After removal of 6 bases from V and 0 bases from J, the junction contained 8 bases not matched to a gene. The chain's CDR3 is CASSPAGTVSYEQYF. The CDR3, as DNA: TGTGCCAGCAGCCCCGCCGGGACAGTCTCCTACGAGCAGTACTTC.

This chain uses TRBV15 with TRBJ1-2, with D hard to call. Trimming took 0 bases from V and 8 from J, leaving 10 bases between them. CDR3 length: 13 amino acids. Germline CDR1 and CDR2: LNHNV and YYDKDF (reference sequence). Here the CDR3 DNA reads TGTGCCACCAGCAGAGATTCAGGTGGCGGCTACACCTTC. This codes for CATSRDSGGGYTF.

V is TRBV11-2 and J is TRBJ1-1; 11 positions match TRBD1. The CDR3 is made up of 16 amino acids. Germline CDR1 is SGHAT and CDR2 is FQNNGV. Trimming removed 4 bases from V and 5 bases from J; junction bases left unmatched: 9. The DNA for the CDR3 is TGTGCCAGCAGCTCATGGACAGGGGGCGCGTGGACTGAAGCTTTCTTT. Translation gives CASSSWTGGAWTEAFF.

The chain joins TRBV9 to TRBJ1-5; D may be TRBD1 (5 bases). Germline V lookup: CDR1 SGDLS, CDR2 YYNGEE. The CDR3 loop spans 15 amino acids. V lost 7 bases, J lost 4 bases, and 18 bases lay in between. The CDR3 loop reads CASGAGGAVNQPQHF. The CDR3 DNA sequence: TGTGCCAGCGGGGCTGGAGGGGCGGTTAATCAGCCCCAGCATTTT.

This clone has a handful of counts. This sequence joins TRBV27 and TRBJ1-6; 12 nucleotides line up with TRBD1. The CDR3 consists of 17 residues. Germline CDR1 is MNHEY and CDR2 is SMNVEV (reference sequence). The V segment lost 5 bases and the J segment 9 bases; nucleotides outside the gene matches: 11. CDR3: CASSIAGTGGLLSPLHF. CDR3 bases: TGTGCCAGCAGTATCGCCGGGACAGGGGGCTTACTTTCACCCCTCCACTTT.

Here the CDR3 reads CASSFQGVKYGYTF. In DNA, the CDR3 is TGTGCCAGCAGCTTTCAGGGGGTGAAGTATGGCTACACCTTC. The chain is built from TRBV5-4 and TRBJ1-2; TRBD1 matches 7 bases. V was clipped by 2 bases and J by 5 bases; unmatched bases: 6. CDR3 length equals 14 residues. CDR1 SGHNT and CDR2 YYREEE come from the germline V gene (reference sequence). Full variable domain (rest looked up from reference TRBV5-4 and TRBJ1-2): ETGVTQSPTHLIKTRGQQVTLRCSSQSGHNTVSWYQQALGQGPQFIFQYYREEENGRGNFPPRFSGLQFPNYSSELNVNALELDDSALYLCASSFQGVKYGYTFGSGTRLTVV.

The chain uses TRBV3-1 (or the pseudogene TRBV3-2) and TRBJ1-1; TRBD1 agrees at 7 bases. The V gene end was trimmed by 2 bases and the J gene end by 10 bases; junction bases not matched to a gene: 1. This CDR3 comprises 11 residues. Germline CDR1 is LGHDT and CDR2 is YNNKEL (reference sequence). The CDR3 loop is CASSQQGGAFF. CDR3 coding DNA: TGTGCCAGCAGCCAACAGGGGGGAGCTTTCTTT.

This chain links TRBV5-4 with TRBJ2-7; 7 bases agree with TRBD1. The CDR3 has 16 amino acids. V shed 1 base and J 3 bases; nucleotides not matched to a gene: 10. From germline, CDR1 is SGHNT and CDR2 YYREEE (reference sequence). CDR3 loop: CASSLRVQTGSYEQYF. The CDR3 DNA is TGTGCCAGCAGCTTGAGGGTACAGACAGGGAGCTACGAGCAGTACTTC.

The rearrangement links TRBV5-1 to TRBJ1-4, with TRBD1 identical over 7 bases. V shed 4 bases, J shed 2 bases, and the junction held 5 bases outside the gene matches. The CDR3 runs to 15 residues. In germline, CDR1 is SGHRS, CDR2 YFSETQ. The CDR3 here is CASSPGGRTNEKLFF. For the CDR3, the DNA is TGCGCCAGCAGCCCAGGGGGACGGACTAATGAAAAACTGTTTTTT.

The chain joins TRBV14 to TRBJ2-2, with 7 bases identical to TRBD1. The CDR3 contains 18 residues. The J segment lost 6 bases and the V segment lost 6 bases, leaving 19 bases of the junction unmatched. Germline V gene lookup returns CDR1 SGHDN and CDR2 FVKESK. CDR3 loop: CASSHKRRGLNGPGELFF. The CDR3 DNA is TGTGCCAGCAGTCACAAACGAAGGGGGCTAAATGGCCCCGGGGAGCTGTTTTTT.

The chain combines TRBV3-1 (or the pseudogene TRBV3-2) with TRBJ2-4; 8 positions agree with TRBD1. The CDR3 runs 17 residues. The V segment lost 4 bases and the J segment 2 bases; nucleotides outside the gene matches: 10. Germline-derived CDR1 and CDR2 are LGHDT and YNNKEL (reference sequence). CDR3 coding DNA: TGTGCCAGCAGCCTCCGGGACAGGTCCGGGACCAAAAACATTCAGTACTTC. Translating gives CASSLRDRSGTKNIQYF.

The chain joins TRBV30 to TRBJ2-5; TRBD2 aligns across 12 bases. V lost 0 bases, J lost 4 bases, and 9 bases stayed unmatched. This CDR3 spans 17 amino acids. Per the germline V gene, CDR1 is GTSNPN and CDR2 is SVGIG (reference sequence). CDR3 sequence (DNA): TGTGCCTGGAGTGTACCCGGACTAGCGGGGAATAGAGAGACCCAGTACTTC. Its translation: CAWSVPGLAGNRETQYF.

The J gene is TRBJ2-1, the V gene TRBV18; TRBD2 might be the D (5 bases). The germline V and J ends were trimmed by 1 base and 0 bases, with 10 bases remaining between them. Looked up from germline, CDR1 is KGHSH and CDR2 is LQKENI. This CDR3 spans 16 amino acids. CDR3 protein: CASSPLPGSSYNEQFF. The CDR3 DNA is TGTGCCAGCTCACCACTACCGGGGAGCTCCTACAATGAGCAGTTCTTC.

The CDR3 reads CASSYSILAVNEQFF. The CDR3 coding sequence is TGTGCCAGCAGTTACTCGATACTAGCGGTCAATGAGCAGTTCTTC. The V call is TRBV6-5, the J call TRBJ2-1; 8 bases are shared with TRBD2. CDR1 and CDR2 (germline): MNHEY, SVGAGI. Germline trimming cut 0 bases from V and 6 bases from J; bases unmatched to any gene: 4. CDR3 size: 15 residues.

The rearrangement links TRBV19 to TRBJ1-6; D remains ambiguous. V gave up 5 bases and J gave up 7 bases, with 3 bases separating them. CDR3 length: 11 amino acids. Looked up from germline, CDR1 is LNHDA and CDR2 is SQIVND (reference sequence). CDR3 coding DNA: TGTGCCAGTAGTCAAAATTCACCCCTCCACTTT. This sequence encodes CASSQNSPLHF.

The table lists this clone with a few counts. The V call is TRBV10-2, the J call TRBJ1-2; D is perhaps TRBD1 (6 bases). The length of the CDR3 is 13 residues. V was clipped by 8 bases and J by 8 bases, with 18 bases between them. Germline CDR1 and CDR2: WSHSY and SAAADI. The CDR3 spells CASGNRVREGYTF. In DNA form, the CDR3 reads TGCGCCAGCGGAAACAGGGTGAGAGAGGGCTACACCTTC.

The rearrangement joins TRBV7-9 to TRBJ1-5; TRBD1 matches at 7 bases. V shed 5 bases, J shed 6 bases, and the junction held 7 bases outside the gene matches. CDR3 size: 14 residues. Germline CDR1 reads SEHNR; CDR2 reads FQNEAQ (reference sequence). The CDR3 region is CASSRTGAAQPQHF. CDR3 nucleotides: TGTGCCAGCAGCCGAACAGGGGCCGCTCAGCCCCAGCATTTT.

The V and J genes are TRBV6-2 or TRBV6-3 and TRBJ1-6; D is ambiguous. Germline V lookup: CDR1 MNHEY, CDR2 SVGEGT. With 0 bases removed from V and 9 bases from J, the gap between germline ends came to 6 bases. The length of the CDR3 is 13 residues. CDR3 sequence reads: CASSYSSGSPLHF. CDR3 DNA sequence: TGTGCCAGCAGTTACTCGTCGGGTTCACCCCTCCACTTT.

This chain links TRBV6-6 with TRBJ1-5, with TRBD1 identical over 8 bases. The CDR3 sequence is 13 residues long. Germline-derived CDR1 and CDR2 are MNHNY and SVGAGI (reference sequence). With V trimmed by 6 bases and J by 7 bases, 5 bases remained unmatched. The CDR3 DNA is TGTGCCAGCAGCTTGGACAGGGAACAGCCCCAGCATTTT. It specifies CASSLDREQPQHF.

The V call is TRBV27, the J call TRBJ2-5; TRBD2 matches at 9 bases. CDR3 length: 12 amino acids. Losses at the gene ends were 8 bases for V and 4 bases for J; bases not matched to a gene: 2. Per germline, CDR1 MNHEY and CDR2 SMNVEV (reference sequence). The CDR3 DNA follows: TGTGCCAGCCGGGGACTAGCAGAGACCCAGTACTTC. It encodes CASRGLAETQYF.